This TCR beta chain appears in the sequencing data of a study of T-cell reconstitution after alpha-beta-depleted transplantation in children. The CDR3 has 18 amino acids. Trimming at V came to 2 bases and at J to 2 bases, leaving 8 bases not matched to a gene. CDR1 is MNHEY, CDR2 SVGEGT, per germline. Molecular barcoding with unique molecular identifiers was used for the TCRbeta library. In TCRdb, the PCR reads were re-called with MiXCR into one record per CDR3 protein. The sample lists more than 85,000 distinct CDR3 sequences, 9% to 12% occurring once. The V call is TRBV6-2 or TRBV6-3, the J call TRBJ2-6; 8 bases match TRBD2. This clonotype originated in a human donor who donated a stem cell graft to a child with acute lymphoblastic leukemia. Sample: PBMCs from the stem cell graft donor, taken from the stem cell graft. CDR3 sequence reads: CASSYGGTSRAGANVLTF. In nucleotides, the CDR3 is TGTGCCAGCAGTTACGGTGGGACTAGTCGGGCTGGGGCCAACGTCCTGACTTTC.